A single sample gave rise to the 22 T cell receptor beta chains below, sequenced in a study of control samples from healthy donors and cancer patients (dated by TCRdb to 2018 to 2020). The protocol used for the library was the immunoSEQ multiplex PCR assay. Here the immuneACCESS table is served through TCRdb, limited to in-frame sequences with V and J called. Missing clones are a known gap in these copies; in checked studies unresolved V genes cover under half, and the rest lacks a known reason. Present in this sample are 180,000 or so clones, just over 90% of which were seen just once. About 4% of the sample goes to the ten largest clones. Sequenced input: blood. The receptors here all came from an older woman in good health.

The rearrangement links TRBV7-9 to TRBJ2-3, with TRBD1 matching 7 bases. After removal of 5 bases from V and 2 bases from J, the junction contained 7 bases not matched to a gene. CDR3 length equals 15 residues. CDR1 is SEHNR, CDR2 FQNEAQ, per germline (reference sequence). The CDR3 region has the DNA TGTGCCAGCAGCCGGGCACAGGGGTCCACAGATACGCAGTATTTT. This gives the protein CASSRAQGSTDTQYF.

The table lists this clone with many counts. The chain joins TRBV6-1 to TRBJ2-1; no clear D gene. Trimming shortened V by 2 bases and J by 10 bases, and 6 bases separated the two germline ends. CDR3 length: 11 residues. CDR1 is MNHNS and CDR2 is SASEGT in the germline V gene. The CDR3 sequence is CASSELGEQFF. Written as DNA, the CDR3 is TGTGCCAGCAGTGAACTGGGAGAGCAGTTCTTC.

Regarding this clone: A junction end diverges from the germline sequence, so it may reflect a read error. This rearrangement joins TRBV7-7 to TRBJ2-5, with 8 bases matching TRBD2. CDR1 and CDR2 from the germline V gene are SSHAT and FNYEAQ (reference sequence). This CDR3 region has 17 residues. The CDR3 protein is CASSLAGTRGGSETQYF. In nucleotides, the CDR3 is TGTGCTAGCAGCTTAGCGGGGACGAGGGGGGGGTCGGAGACCCAGTACTTC.

The chain uses TRBV27 and TRBJ1-2; 8 positions match TRBD1. Germline CDR1 MNHEY, CDR2 SMNVEV (reference sequence). Unmatched junction bases numbered 3, after V lost 0 bases and J lost 3 bases. The CDR3 consists of 15 residues. The CDR3 sequence: CASSLSQGADYGYTF. The CDR3 bases are TGTGCCAGCAGTTTATCCCAGGGGGCGGACTATGGCTACACCTTC.

As DNA, the CDR3 is TGCGCCAGCAGCGCCAAGGGGGGATGGAGTGGAAACACCATATATTTT. Translation gives CASSAKGGWSGNTIYF. V gene TRBV5-1 combines with J gene TRBJ1-3, with a weak D call TRBD1 (6 bases). The V end lost 4 bases, the J end lost 3 bases, and 17 bases lay between the germline ends. The CDR3 spans 16 residues. CDR1 SGHRS and CDR2 YFSETQ come from the germline V gene.

Note on this clone: The sample carries other DNA sequences with the same CDR3. The chain is built from TRBV7-7 and TRBJ1-5; D ambiguous. The V end was cut by 1 base, the J end by 3 bases, with 4 bases between. Germline V gives CDR1 SSHAT, CDR2 FNYEAQ (reference sequence). This CDR3 contains 13 residues. CDR3 in DNA: TGTGCCAGCAGCTTAGGGGCCAATCAGCCCCAGCATTTT. It encodes CASSLGANQPQHF.

The table lists this clone with a count of one. This chain connects TRBV19 to TRBJ2-3; no reliable D call. The length of the CDR3 is 12 residues. Germline V lookup: CDR1 LNHDA, CDR2 SQIVND (reference sequence). V was pared by 3 bases and J by 2 bases, with 3 bases between. CDR3 amino acids: CASSINTDTQYF. Written as DNA, the CDR3 is TGTGCCAGTAGTATCAACACAGATACGCAGTATTTT.

The V call is TRBV3-1 (or the pseudogene TRBV3-2), the J call TRBJ1-6; the match to TRBD1 covers 8 bases. CDR3 length: 16 residues. From germline, CDR1 is LGHDT and CDR2 YNNKEL (reference sequence). The J segment lost 2 bases and the V segment lost 2 bases, leaving 2 bases of the junction unmatched. The CDR3 DNA reads as TGTGCCAGCAGCCAACAGGGGGCAACCTATAATTCACCCCTCCACTTT. Translated, it gives CASSQQGATYNSPLHF.

The V and J genes are TRBV5-4 and TRBJ2-3; perhaps D is TRBD1 or TRBD2 (6 bases each). This CDR3 is 19 amino acids long. V gave up 5 bases and J gave up 0 bases, with 25 bases separating them. Germline V gene lookup returns CDR1 SGHNT and CDR2 YYREEE (reference sequence). The CDR3 DNA is TGTGCCAGCAGGACTGGGGGGCTTGGTGACTTCGCTAGCACAGATACGCAGTATTTT. Translation: CASRTGGLGDFASTDTQYF.

This chain uses TRBV18 with TRBJ1-1, with 8 nucleotides matching TRBD1. Germline values: CDR1 KGHSH, CDR2 LQKENI. The J segment lost 3 bases and the V segment lost 5 bases, leaving 5 bases of the junction unmatched. The CDR3 loop spans 14 amino acids. The CDR3 here is CASSATGGDTEAFF. The CDR3, as DNA: TGTGCCAGCTCAGCCACAGGGGGGGACACTGAAGCTTTCTTT. The complete variable domain, with remaining parts taken from reference TRBV18 and TRBJ1-1, reads NAGVMQNPRHLVRRRGQEARLRCSPMKGHSHVYWYRQLPEEGLKFMVYLQKENIIDESGMPKERFSAEFPKEGPSILRIQQVVRGDSAAYFCASSATGGDTEAFFGQGTRLTVV.

The count of this clone is one. The chain has TRBV29-1 and TRBJ1-2; D is undetermined. The V end was cut by 4 bases, the J end by 3 bases, with 9 bases between. This CDR3 is 12 amino acids long. CDR1 SQVTM and CDR2 ANQGSEA come from the germline V gene. The chain's CDR3 is CSVVKFDYGYTF. CDR3 in DNA: TGCAGCGTTGTGAAGTTCGACTATGGCTACACCTTC.

The chain has TRBV5-5 and TRBJ2-1; the D is unclear. Germline V gene lookup returns CDR1 SGHKS and CDR2 YYEKEE (reference sequence). This CDR3 contains 11 residues. V was trimmed by 1 base and J by 8 bases, leaving 4 bases between them. In DNA, the CDR3 is TGTGCCAGCAGCTTGACATATGAGCAGTTCTTC. Translated, it gives CASSLTYEQFF.

The chain is built from TRBV19 and TRBJ1-1; 8 nucleotides align to TRBD1. From germline, CDR1 is LNHDA and CDR2 SQIVND (reference sequence). The CDR3 runs to 14 residues. After removal of 6 bases from V and 2 bases from J, the junction contained 5 bases not matched to a gene. As DNA, the CDR3 is TGTGCCAGTAGATATCCAGGGGGCAACACTGAAGCTTTCTTT. Its protein is CASRYPGGNTEAFF.

The V gene is TRBV7-9, the J gene TRBJ1-1; the D gene is possibly TRBD1 (5 bases). Trimming left V 2 bases short and J 3 bases short, with 13 bases between. Germline V CDR1 and CDR2: SEHNR, FQNEAQ (reference sequence). This CDR3 comprises 15 residues. The CDR3 protein is CASSLFQGEDTEAFF. CDR3 coding DNA: TGTGCCAGCAGCTTATTTCAGGGAGAGGACACTGAAGCTTTCTTT.

The chain recombines TRBV29-1 with TRBJ1-2; TRBD1 agrees at 11 bases. The ends lost 6 bases at V and 11 bases at J; junction bases unmatched: 2. CDR1 and CDR2 from the germline V gene are SQVTM and ANQGSEA. CDR3 size: 10 residues. CDR3 residues: CSVGDRGYTF. CDR3 DNA: TGCAGCGTAGGGGACAGGGGGTACACCTTC.

This chain connects TRBV5-1 to TRBJ2-1; 7 positions agree with TRBD1. J gave up 7 bases and V 0 bases, and 7 bases lay outside the gene matches. This CDR3 spans 15 amino acids. Looked up from germline, CDR1 is SGHRS and CDR2 is YFSETQ. In nucleotides, the CDR3 is TGCGCCAGCAGCTTGGAACAGGGGCTGTGGAATGAGCAGTTCTTC. It translates to CASSLEQGLWNEQFF.

The chain has TRBV7-8 and TRBJ2-5, with D perhaps assigned TRBD1 or TRBD2 (5 bases each). The germline V and J ends were trimmed by 2 bases and 0 bases, with 7 bases remaining between them. Germline CDR1 and CDR2: SGHVS and FQNEAQ. CDR3 size: 14 residues. CDR3 residues: CASSLLGDQETQYF. The CDR3 DNA follows: TGTGCCAGCAGCTTATTGGGGGACCAAGAGACCCAGTACTTC.

The rearrangement joins TRBV2 to TRBJ2-1, with no clear D. The V gene's germline CDR1 is SNHLY and CDR2 FYNNEI. The CDR3 is 13 residues long. V was cut by 2 bases and J by 5 bases, with 7 bases left in between. The CDR3 sequence: CASSELRHNEQFF. The CDR3 nucleotides are TGTGCCAGCAGTGAACTGCGGCACAATGAGCAGTTCTTC.

The V and J genes are TRBV12-3 or TRBV12-4 and TRBJ1-1, with a possible D match to TRBD1 (6 bases). Trimming pared 6 bases from V and 7 bases from J, leaving 15 bases between. The CDR3 is 13 amino acids. CDR3 sequence: CASRPRGGIEAFF. CDR3 in DNA: TGTGCCAGCAGGCCCCGGGGGGGCATTGAAGCTTTCTTT.

V gene TRBV16 combines with J gene TRBJ1-5; D gene ambiguous. CDR3 length: 13 amino acids. Germline values: CDR1 KGHSY, CDR2 FQNENV. V lost 2 bases and J lost 6, with 8 bases in between. Here the CDR3 reads CASSQPGGQPQHF. The CDR3 coding sequence is TGTGCCAGCAGCCAACCAGGAGGTCAGCCCCAGCATTTT.

This chain links TRBV6-5 with TRBJ2-2, with 7 bases that match TRBD1. Trimming took 9 bases from V and 2 from J; bases not matched to a gene: 3. The germline V gene has CDR1 MNHEY and CDR2 SVGAGI. The CDR3 consists of 13 residues. CDR3 sequence reads: CARTGSNTGELFF. CDR3 bases: TGTGCCAGGACAGGGTCAAACACCGGGGAGCTGTTTTTT.

The chain links TRBV9 to TRBJ1-3; D remains ambiguous. The CDR3 contains 18 residues. The V end lost 0 bases, the J end lost 0 bases, and 16 bases lay between the germline ends. Germline V gene sequence: CDR1 SGDLS, CDR2 YYNGEE. The CDR3 protein is CASSVGGVQWSSGNTIYF. The CDR3 nucleotides read TGTGCCAGCAGCGTAGGAGGTGTACAGTGGAGCTCTGGAAACACCATATATTTT.